Reported below is one T cell receptor beta chain. Its target is not known. TCRdb's copy holds only in-frame clones and misses some; the assay was immunoSEQ multiplex PCR. The table records 150,000 or so clones, approximately 90% of them present only once. CDR1 and CDR2 (germline): LNHNV, YYDKDF (reference sequence). This CDR3 has 16 residues. The trim removed 1 base at V and 0 bases at J, leaving 3 bases unmatched. The entry originates in a study of T cell responses to AZD1222 COVID-19 vaccine. The study, taken as a whole, reports: Donor demographics were predominantly white British with a female majority; clonal diversity may be underestimated. The peak T cell response came first, and repertoires were sampled only after it.

The sequencing used peripheral blood, collected on day 0 of AZD1222 vaccination. The V and J genes are TRBV15 and TRBJ1-5; 7 nucleotides align to TRBD1. This sequence was found in an adult in good health. The CDR3 reads CATSRATGYSNQPQHF. The CDR3 nucleotides are TGTGCCACCAGCAGAGCGACAGGGTATAGCAATCAGCCCCAGCATTTT. Combining the CDR3 with reference TRBV15 and TRBJ1-5 gives the whole variable domain DAMVIQNPRYQVTQFGKPVTLSCSQTLNHNVMYWYQQKSSQAPKLLFHYYDKDFNNEADTPDNFQSRRPNTSFCFLDIRSPGLGDTAMYLCATSRATGYSNQPQHFGDGTRLSIL.